This TCR beta chain was identified in a study of blood T cell repertoires in COVID-19. At the level of the study: COVID-19 samples collected from the United States, Italy and Spain covered acute and convalescent phases. PBMCs, B-cell-depleted T cells, or T cells were the source of the cDNA or gDNA that made up the material.

CDR3 length: 14 amino acids. The germline gives CDR1 SNHLY, CDR2 FYNNEI. The V end lost 5 bases, the J end lost 1 base, and 11 bases lay between the germline ends. In the original workflow: Estimates of nucleated cell counts were drawn from the amplification of reference gene primers. Clones were read by immunoSEQ multiplex PCR, and TCRdb kept only the in-frame ones, dropping some. That table is the source of V, J and clone size, and D and trimming were worked out from the DNA. The repertoire includes 110,000 or so clones, approximately 80% of them detected once, and about 3.8% sits in the top ten. The sample taken for sequencing was peripheral blood. This clonotype originated in a woman aged 70-85 years with acute or convalescent COVID-19. The chain carries TRBV2 and TRBJ1-1; D is unclear. CDR3 bases: TGTGCCAGCAGTATCCCGGCGGGGAACACTGAAGCTTTCTTT. This gives the protein CASSIPAGNTEAFF.